This record looks at one TCR beta chain sequence and its context. This clone was detected only once. No cognate antigen has been identified for it. Within one base of it there is no much larger clone, and no base qualities were kept. The CDR3 covers 13 residues, taking in both the cysteine and the phenylalanine. The sequence is cut down to CDR3 DNA, 39 bases in frame from base 1. Trimming leaves V shorter by 6 bases and J shorter by 2 bases, with the junction holding 3 bases beyond the gene matches. The germline V gene specifies SGHRS as CDR1 and YFSETQ as CDR2. This sample was included in a study of blood T cell repertoires in COVID-19 (dated by TCRdb to 2018 to 2021). For the wider study: For ImmuneRACE Cohort 3, a participant was defined as recovered based on two consecutive negative NP/OP PCR tests, clearance by a healthcare professional, or resolution of symptoms. Samples from collaborators originated in the United States, Italy and Spain and spanned both the acute and convalescent phases of COVID-19. The prospective study material was composed of cDNA or gDNA derived from T cells, B-cell-depleted T cells, or PBMCs. Deeply sampled blood TCRbeta repertoires from subjects exposed to, actively infected with, or recovered from COVID-19 were included in the dataset. The repertoires were made available in a free public database intended to serve as a resource for research on the immune response to SARS-CoV-2. The samples were drawn from two sources: the first 160 participants of the ongoing ImmuneRACE study, and 1,000 to 1,500 subjects contributed by 6 global collaborators. A de-identified subject ID, COVID-19 status, age in years and sex were almost always included in the sample metadata. Where available, HLA class I and class II types were taken from metadata supplied by the sample provider and were not determined by assay-based typing.

TCRbeta CDR3 regions were amplified from genomic DNA using the immunoSEQ Assay, a bias-controlled multiplex PCR. The paper's data handling went like this. The number of nucleated cells in each sample was estimated from the amplification of reference gene primers within the assay. To quantify the absolute abundance of each unique TCRbeta CDR3 rearrangement, sequence reads were collapsed and filtered. For each sample, productive Simpson clonality was calculated by taking the square root of Simpson's diversity index across productive rearrangements. In TCRdb, the immuneACCESS table is reduced to in-frame sequences with V and J assigned. These tables do not hold every clone; where another copy was compared, an unresolved V gene accounts for under half, and the others remain unexplained. The DNA gave D and trimming, while V, J and clone size come from that table. Counted in this sample were roughly 230,000 clones; around 86% of them appeared once. The ten largest account for roughly 7.2% of the sample.

Broad study findings and their caveats: Clinical and demographic metadata were provided uncurated, with the amount varying by source and participant.

Participants in the prospective study were enrolled through a virtual design, were aged 18 to 89 years, and lived in fewer than 30 United States geographic areas. To assign participants to cohorts, the prospective study relied on clinical history that participants themselves reported in a screening survey and a study questionnaire. In the prospective study, mobile phlebotomists collected whole blood, serum and a nasopharyngeal or oropharyngeal swab from each participant. Additional blood draws and questionnaires over a roughly two-month period could optionally be provided by prospective study participants. Blood samples from the prospective study were shipped frozen or at room temperature prior to DNA extraction.

The V and J segments used are TRBV5-1 and TRBJ1-2, and 8 junctional nucleotides match TRBD1. The sample comprised PBMCs or T cells enriched from blood (not recorded which). This sequence originates from a man between 25 and 39 years old in a cohort exposed to, infected with or recovered from COVID-19 (not recorded which). The CDR3: CASTRTGNYGYTF. The DNA sequence is as follows: TGCGCCAGCACTCGGACAGGGAACTATGGCTACACCTTC.